These 5 T cell receptor beta chains came from one sample sequenced in a study of identical twins listed by TCRdb under 2016. Receptors were amplified or captured by 5' RACE. The sample was run on an Illumina HiSeq 2000. TCRdb trimmed public reads at Q25 via fastp, called clones via MiXCR and kept in-frame beta chains. Rows merge per CDR3 protein into single entries with the most common DNA and genes. In this sample the table shows 450,000 to 650,000 distinct CDR3 sequences, 13% to 15% of which occur a single time. More than 0.4% of the sample comes from the top ten. Another study also made use of these data, one on yellow fever vaccine responses in identical twins.

Sequencing was performed on CD4+ T cells sorted from blood. The receptors stem from a woman under 30 in good health.

CDR3 sequence reads: CASSLARKHLAGGFNTQYF. The CDR3, as DNA: TGTGCCAGCAGCTTGGCCAGGAAGCATCTAGCGGGGGGTTTCAATACGCAGTATTTT. The chain combines TRBV5-4 with TRBJ2-3, with 11 bases aligning to TRBD2. Germline V gene sequence: CDR1 SGHNT, CDR2 YYREEE (reference sequence). This CDR3 has 19 amino acids. V lost 0 bases and J lost 7; bases outside the gene matches: 16.

This clonotype occurred a few times. CDR3 sequence: CASSQDQSGREAFF. CDR3 bases: TGTGCCAGCAGCCAAGATCAGAGTGGGAGAGAAGCTTTCTTT. The chain is built from TRBV4-2 and TRBJ1-1, with D uncertain. CDR3 length: 14 residues. Trimming shortened V by 0 bases and J by 8 bases, and 13 bases separated the two germline ends. CDR1 is LGHNA and CDR2 is YNFKEQ in the germline V gene.

The chain uses TRBV29-1 and TRBJ2-1, with D possibly TRBD2 on 6 matching bases. Germline V gene data show CDR1 as SQVTM and CDR2 as ANQGSEA. The CDR3 runs to 14 residues. The CDR3 reads CRVFRAGKIHEQFF. The CDR3 DNA follows: TGCAGGGTATTTAGGGCGGGAAAGATTCATGAGCAGTTCTTC.

This chain uses TRBV5-6 with TRBJ2-1; 8 bases agree with TRBD1. Germline lookup yields CDR1 SGHDT and CDR2 YYEEEE. The junction had 9 bases not matched to a gene; V was cut back by 5 bases and J by 5 bases. The CDR3 has 15 amino acids. CDR3 coding DNA: TGTGCCAGCAGATCAACCGGGACAGGCGACAATGAGCAGTTCTTC. Translation gives CASRSTGTGDNEQFF.

The chain is built from TRBV7-2 and TRBJ2-1; D may be TRBD1 (5 bases). The V gene lost 6 bases and the J gene lost 0 bases, with 12 bases spanning the gap. This CDR3 comprises 15 residues. CDR1 and CDR2 from the germline V gene are SGHTA and FQGNSA. CDR3 region: CASRYRKSSYNEQFF. The DNA of the CDR3 is TGTGCCAGCAGATACAGGAAAAGCTCCTACAATGAGCAGTTCTTC.